This note documents a single TCR beta chain sequence. This entry belongs to a study of PD-L1 blockade in urothelial cancer. Overall study: Beginning in about 2014, patients received atezolizumab, given as 1,200 mg intravenously every 3 weeks. Blood analyses occurred 3 weeks (second dose) and 6 weeks post treatment start.

TCRdb's table, derived via immunoSEQ multiplex PCR, lists solely in-frame clones and lacks some. Counted here are about 51,000 clones, 88% occurring once; the ten biggest clones make up 2% to 3%. The time point denotes: peripheral blood 6 weeks after treatment start. Pretreatment sampling and on-treatment sampling together yielded between 1 and 8 samples for each patient. This CDR3 contains 15 residues. J is TRBJ1-1 and V is TRBV21-1; the D call TRBD1 from the table was never checked on the DNA. TRBV21-1 has pseudogene status. The TCR sequence derives from a man in his 60s with urothelial cancer. Sequenced material: PBMCs, taken around atezolizumab (anti-PD-L1) treatment. The DNA of the CDR3 is TGTGCCAGCAGCAGTCGGGACAGGTGGAACACTGAAGCTTTCTTT. It yields the protein CASSSRDRWNTEAFF.